This TCR beta chain was sequenced for a study of T-cell memory formation after mild COVID-19. Study-level results: Of the contracting clones, CD4+ ones lay mainly in CM and EM, and CD8+ ones in EMRA.

Trimming stripped 3 bases from V and 0 bases from J, with 8 bases between. The CDR3 loop spans 15 amino acids. Comment on this clonotype: Its cognate antigen is unknown.

TCRdb recomputed calls from the 5' RACE reads with MiXCR, one row per CDR3 protein. The sample yields around 500,000 distinct CDR3 sequences, around a sixth seen once. The sample was PBMCs or a T cell subset sorted from them (not recorded which). The chain is built from TRBV12-3 or TRBV12-4 and TRBJ2-2; possibly TRBD1 or TRBD2 for D (5 bases each). The receptor was derived from an adult woman who had mild COVID-19 (a few samples of this study predate the infection). Cell type and time point are not known. CDR3 loop: CASSFWGTNTGELFF. DNA for the CDR3: TGTGCCAGCAGTTTTTGGGGGACGAACACCGGGGAGCTGTTTTTT.